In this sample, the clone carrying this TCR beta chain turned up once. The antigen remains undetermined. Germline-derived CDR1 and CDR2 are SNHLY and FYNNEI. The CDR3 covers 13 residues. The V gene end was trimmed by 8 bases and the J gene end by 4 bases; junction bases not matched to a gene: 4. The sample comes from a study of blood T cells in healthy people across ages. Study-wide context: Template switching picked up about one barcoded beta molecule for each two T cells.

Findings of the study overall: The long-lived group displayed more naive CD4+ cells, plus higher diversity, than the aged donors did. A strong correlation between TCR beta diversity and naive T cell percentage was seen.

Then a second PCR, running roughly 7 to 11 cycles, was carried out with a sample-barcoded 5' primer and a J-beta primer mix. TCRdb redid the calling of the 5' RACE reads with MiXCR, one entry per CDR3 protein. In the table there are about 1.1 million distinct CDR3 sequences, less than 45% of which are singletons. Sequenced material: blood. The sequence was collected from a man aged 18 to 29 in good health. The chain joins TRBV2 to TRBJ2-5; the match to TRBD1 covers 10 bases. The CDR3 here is CASLTGGRETQYF. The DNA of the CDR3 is TGTGCCAGCCTGACAGGGGGCCGAGAGACCCAGTACTTC. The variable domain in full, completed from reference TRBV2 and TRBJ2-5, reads EPEVTQTPSHQVTQMGQEVILRCVPISNHLYFYWYRQILGQKVEFLVSFYNNEISEKSEIFDDQFSVERPDGSNFTLKIRSTKLEDSAMYFCASLTGGRETQYFGPGTRLLVL.